These 23 T cell receptor beta chains originate from one sample sequenced in a study of regulatory T cells in long-lasting Graves disease. Stated time point: newly diagnosed GD, antithyroid drugs for less than 3 months. The TCR library used RNA extracted from PBMCs. Building the TCR beta libraries relied on iRepertoire HTBI primers, and CDR3 regions underwent Arm-PCR. TCRdb redid the calling of the multiplex PCR reads with MiXCR, one entry per CDR3 protein. Here the sample spans roughly 410,000 distinct CDR3 sequences, roughly 15% being singletons. These same data were also listed under a study on T cells in Graves' hyperthyroidism and ophthalmopathy.

The sequencing used peripheral blood mononuclear cells (PBMCs), collected at new diagnosis, from a patient treated with antithyroid drugs. These receptor sequences come from a middle-aged woman with Graves disease.

This clonotype was recorded many times. The J gene is TRBJ2-3, the V gene TRBV12-3 or TRBV12-4; 13 bases fit TRBD2. This CDR3 contains 18 residues. The V and J ends lost 6 bases and 8 bases, in that order; junction bases with no gene match: 17. The CDR3 DNA sequence: TGTGCCAGCAGCCGAATCCCCGTCCTGGGACTAGCGGGATCTACGCAGTATTTT. It codes for CASSRIPVLGLAGSTQYF.

This clonotype came up many times. This chain joins TRBV6-1 and TRBJ1-1, with 8 positions matching TRBD1. Germline CDR1 is MNHNS and CDR2 is SASEGT. The junction had 12 bases not matched to a gene; V was cut back by 7 bases and J by 5 bases. The length of the CDR3 is 15 residues. For the CDR3, the DNA is TGTGCCAGCAACCAAGGGAACAGGGGGAGAACTGAAGCTTTCTTT. Translating gives CASNQGNRGRTEAFF.

This clonotype showed up many times. This chain joins TRBV20-1 and TRBJ2-3; D gene ambiguous. The V gene lost 6 bases and the J gene lost 5 bases, with 6 bases spanning the gap. The CDR3 runs to 10 residues. Per the germline V gene, CDR1 is DFQATT and CDR2 is SNEGSKA (reference sequence). The CDR3 loop reads CSASGDTQYF. In DNA form, the CDR3 reads TGCAGTGCGTCTGGAGATACGCAGTATTTT.

This clonotype was observed many times. The chain employs TRBV11-2 and TRBJ2-7, with 11 bases aligning to TRBD2. J was trimmed by 4 bases and V by 2 bases; bases with no gene match: 4. CDR3 length equals 15 residues. Germline V gene data show CDR1 as SGHAT and CDR2 as FQNNGV. This chain's CDR3 is CASSLTASGRYEQYF. The CDR3 DNA reads as TGTGCCAGCAGCTTAACGGCTAGCGGGAGGTACGAGCAGTACTTC.

This clonotype was detected many times. This chain joins TRBV7-9 and TRBJ2-5; 7 positions agree with TRBD1. Germline lookup yields CDR1 SEHNR and CDR2 FQNEAQ (reference sequence). CDR3 length equals 16 residues. V lost 5 bases to trimming and J lost 5 bases; unmatched junction nucleotides: 14. This CDR3 reads CASSPPFTSDRETQYF. The CDR3 DNA reads as TGTGCCAGCAGCCCCCCTTTCACATCGGACAGGGAGACCCAGTACTTC. The full variable domain, in which reference TRBV7-9 and TRBJ2-5 provide the parts outside the CDR3, is DTGVSQNPRHKITKRGQNVTFRCDPISEHNRLYWYRQTLGQGPEFLTYFQNEAQLEKSRLLSDRFSAERPKGSFSTLEIQRTEQGDSAMYLCASSPPFTSDRETQYFGPGTRLLVL.

This clonotype was seen a handful of times. The V call is TRBV20-1, the J call TRBJ1-6; 7 bases fit TRBD1. V was clipped by 3 bases and J by 7 bases; unmatched bases: 9. The CDR3 length is 15 residues. CDR1 DFQATT and CDR2 SNEGSKA come from the germline V gene (reference sequence). DNA for the CDR3: TGCAGTGCTAGGAGGAGAACAGGGGCAAATTCACCCCTCCACTTT. Amino acids: CSARRRTGANSPLHF.

This clonotype was observed at least ten times. The chain recombines TRBV7-2 with TRBJ2-5; 10 nucleotides align to TRBD2. V lost 2 bases to trimming and J lost 3 bases; unmatched junction nucleotides: 3. In germline, CDR1 is SGHTA, CDR2 FQGNSA. This CDR3 region has 15 residues. CDR3 loop: CASSLNGLAEETQYF. The DNA of the CDR3 is TGTGCCAGCAGCTTAAACGGACTAGCGGAAGAGACCCAGTACTTC.

This clonotype occurred many times. V usage is TRBV11-3 and J usage is TRBJ2-3, with D hard to call. The ends were cut back, 5 bases at V and 1 base at J, with 10 bases in the middle. The length of the CDR3 is 14 residues. Per germline, CDR1 SGHNT and CDR2 YENEEA. CDR3 nucleotide sequence: TGTGCCAGCAGCCGAACAAGAGGCACAGATACGCAGTATTTT. Its translation is CASSRTRGTDTQYF.

This clonotype has at least ten counts. This chain connects TRBV27 to TRBJ2-1, with TRBD1 as a possible D gene (5 bases). The germline gives CDR1 MNHEY, CDR2 SMNVEV (reference sequence). V lost 5 bases, J lost 0 bases, and 14 bases lay in between. There are 16 residues in the CDR3. The CDR3 DNA reads as TGTGCCAGCAGTCTGCTGGACGACAGCTCCTACAATGAGCAGTTCTTC. This gives the protein CASSLLDDSSYNEQFF.

Regarding this clonotype: This likely reflects a read error, since a far larger clone is one base away. The V call is TRBV12-3 or TRBV12-4, the J call TRBJ2-7; D unclear. Trimming took off 4 bases at V and 6 bases at J, with 13 bases between the two ends. The CDR3 has 13 amino acids. In DNA, the CDR3 is TGTGCCAGCAGTTCGCCCGTCACGGCCGAGCAGTACTTC. It specifies CASSSPVTAEQYF.

At least ten counts were recorded for this clonotype. CDR3: CASSQGTAREQYF. In nucleotides, the CDR3 is TGCGCCAGCAGCCAAGGGACTGCCCGCGAGCAGTACTTC. The chain uses TRBV4-1 and TRBJ2-7; TRBD2 might be the D (5 bases). V lost 1 base to trimming and J lost 6 bases, with 10 bases between them. Germline-derived CDR1 and CDR2 are MGHRA and YSYEKL. This CDR3 is 13 amino acids long.

Many counts were recorded for this clonotype. The CDR3, as DNA: TGTGCCAGCAGCGCCGAAAACCAGAATCAGCCCCAGCATTTT. Encoded protein: CASSAENQNQPQHF. The chain joins TRBV6-1 to TRBJ1-5; D is ambiguous. This CDR3 spans 14 amino acids. Germline lookup yields CDR1 MNHNS and CDR2 SASEGT. V gave up 6 bases and J gave up 4 bases, with 13 bases separating them.

V is TRBV11-2 and J is TRBJ2-3; 9 nucleotides agree with TRBD1. The DNA end is more similar to TRBJ2-5, so the J call may be wrong. The CDR3 runs 16 residues. The V gene's germline CDR1 is SGHAT and CDR2 FQNNGV. The CDR3 DNA reads TGTGCCAGCAGCTTAGGGACGACAGGGGGTTTGGAGACCCAGTACTTC. Residues: CASSLGTTGGLETQYF.

The chain recombines TRBV20-1 with TRBJ2-1, with 7 bases aligning to TRBD2. This CDR3 has 12 residues. From germline, CDR1 is DFQATT and CDR2 SNEGSKA (reference sequence). CDR3 loop: CQGIRLAVRGFF. DNA for the CDR3: TGCCAGGGTATTAGGCTAGCGGTCAGAGGGTTCTTC.

This clonotype was seen many times. This chain connects TRBV11-3 to TRBJ2-5; D is ambiguous. The CDR3 has 14 amino acids. Between the trimmed V and J ends, which lost 2 bases and 0 bases, there was a span of 7 bases. Germline lookup yields CDR1 SGHNT and CDR2 YENEEA. The CDR3 spells CASSLSGYQETQYF. The CDR3 nucleotides are TGTGCCAGCAGCTTATCGGGCTACCAAGAGACCCAGTACTTC.

This clonotype was counted ten times or more. The DNA for the CDR3 is TGTGCCAGCAGCCAACAGGGCTCTGAAAAACTGTTTTTT. Protein product: CASSQQGSEKLFF. The chain is built from TRBV3-1 and TRBJ1-4; maybe TRBD1 (5 bases). The CDR3 is made up of 13 amino acids. CDR1 is LGHDT and CDR2 is YNNKEL in the germline V gene (reference sequence). V lost 2 bases and J 7 bases, leaving 8 bases between the germline ends.

This clonotype was observed a handful of times. V usage is TRBV3-1 and J usage is TRBJ2-7; D not certain. Trimming took off 1 base at V and 1 base at J, with 11 bases between the two ends. This CDR3 has 15 amino acids. The V gene's germline CDR1 is LGHDT and CDR2 YNNKEL (reference sequence). In nucleotides, the CDR3 is TGTGCCAGCAGCCAAGTCCCAGGATCTTCCTACGAGCAGTACTTC. It yields the protein CASSQVPGSSYEQYF.

This clonotype occurred many times. The rearrangement joins TRBV28 to TRBJ2-7; TRBD2 agrees at 13 bases. The trim removed 7 bases at V and 2 bases at J, leaving 2 bases unmatched. Germline V lookup: CDR1 MDHEN, CDR2 SYDVKM. This CDR3 spans 14 amino acids. The CDR3 here is CASTTSGRAYEQYF. The CDR3 DNA is TGTGCCAGCACCACTAGCGGGAGGGCCTACGAGCAGTACTTC.

The rearrangement uses TRBV2 and TRBJ1-5, with 7 positions matching TRBD1. The germline CDR1 and CDR2 sequences are SNHLY and FYNNEI. The CDR3 has 15 amino acids. V was pared by 8 bases and J by 0 bases, with 7 bases of the junction left unmatched. This CDR3 is CASLRDRHSNQPQHF. DNA for the CDR3: TGTGCCAGCTTACGGGACAGACATAGCAATCAGCCCCAGCATTTT.

This clonotype was found once. The junction differs from germline at one of its ends, possibly a read error. The rearrangement joins TRBV24-1 to TRBJ2-2; 7 bases are a match to TRBD1. This CDR3 is 14 amino acids long. Germline CDR1 is KGHDR and CDR2 is SFDVKD. CDR3 sequence (DNA): TGTGTCACCAAAGGGGGCGCGAACACCGGGGAGCTGTTTTTT. Its protein is CVTKGGANTGELFF.

This clonotype turned up a few times. The rearrangement links TRBV7-9 to TRBJ2-1; 9 nucleotides align to TRBD1. This CDR3 region has 14 residues. Germline CDR1 and CDR2: SEHNR and FQNEAQ (reference sequence). Trimming at V came to 5 bases and at J to 4 bases, leaving 3 bases not matched to a gene. CDR3 in DNA: TGTGCCAGCAGCGCGGGACAGGGTTACAATGAGCAGTTCTTC. It encodes CASSAGQGYNEQFF. The variable domain in full, completed from reference TRBV7-9 and TRBJ2-1, reads DTGVSQNPRHKITKRGQNVTFRCDPISEHNRLYWYRQTLGQGPEFLTYFQNEAQLEKSRLLSDRFSAERPKGSFSTLEIQRTEQGDSAMYLCASSAGQGYNEQFFGPGTRLTVL.

This clonotype was detected only a few times. V gene TRBV7-6 combines with J gene TRBJ2-5, with 8 positions matching TRBD1. Germline values: CDR1 SGHVS, CDR2 FNYEAQ. CDR3 length: 16 amino acids. J lost 0 bases, V lost 5 bases, and 8 bases had no gene match. The CDR3 region is CASSDGTGPYQETQYF. The CDR3 coding sequence is TGTGCCAGCAGCGACGGGACAGGCCCGTACCAAGAGACCCAGTACTTC.

This clonotype was counted ten times or more. V and J are TRBV2 and TRBJ2-3; D may match TRBD1 or TRBD2 (5 bases each). The CDR3 has 15 residues. The V and J ends lost 4 bases and 3 bases respectively, with 14 bases between them. Looked up from germline, CDR1 is SNHLY and CDR2 is FYNNEI. The CDR3 reads CASSVLGRVTDTQYF. The CDR3 nucleotides read TGTGCCAGCAGTGTTTTGGGACGGGTGACAGATACGCAGTATTTT.